This note documents a single TCR beta chain sequence. Recovered status applied to Cohort 3 donors who had two consecutive negative PCRs. It also applied to those with clearance or with symptom resolution. Sequenced by immunoSEQ multiplex PCR; TCRdb stores in-frame clones only, minus some. The sample carries hundreds of thousands of clones, over 75% recorded once. The sample comes from a study of blood T cell repertoires in COVID-19. The germline V gene has CDR1 PRHDT and CDR2 FYEKMQ (reference sequence). The CDR3 loop spans 15 amino acids. V shed 5 bases and J 8 bases; nucleotides not matched to a gene: 12.

The material sequenced was PBMCs or T cells enriched from blood (not recorded which). The clonotype originates from a man aged 25 to 40 who had recovered from COVID-19. The V and J genes are TRBV13 and TRBJ2-1; 7 positions match TRBD2. This CDR3 is CASSPRGAGDHEQFF. The CDR3 DNA follows: TGTGCCAGCAGCCCCCGTGGCGCGGGGGACCATGAGCAGTTCTTC.